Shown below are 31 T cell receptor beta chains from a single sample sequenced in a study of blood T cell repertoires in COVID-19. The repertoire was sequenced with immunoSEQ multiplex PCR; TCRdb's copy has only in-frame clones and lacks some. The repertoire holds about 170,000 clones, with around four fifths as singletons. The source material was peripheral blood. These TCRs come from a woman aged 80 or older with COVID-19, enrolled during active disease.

The CDR3 coding sequence is TGTGCCAGCAGTGAATACAGTCGTAGGGGCTACACCTTC. This sequence encodes CASSEYSRRGYTF. The chain carries TRBV6-1 and TRBJ1-2; D unresolved. CDR1 and CDR2 from the germline V gene are MNHNS and SASEGT. Trimming took off 2 bases at V and 8 bases at J, with 12 bases between the two ends. The CDR3 covers 13 residues.

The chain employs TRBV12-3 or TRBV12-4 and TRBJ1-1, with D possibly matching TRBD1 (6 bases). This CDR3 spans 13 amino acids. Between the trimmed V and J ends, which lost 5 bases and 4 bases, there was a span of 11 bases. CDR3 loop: CASSPGQTTEAFF. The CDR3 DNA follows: TGTGCCAGCAGTCCCGGACAGACCACTGAAGCTTTCTTT.

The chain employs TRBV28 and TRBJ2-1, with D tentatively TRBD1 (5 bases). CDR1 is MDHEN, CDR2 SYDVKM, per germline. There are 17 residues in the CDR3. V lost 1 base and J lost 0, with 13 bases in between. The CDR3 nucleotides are TGTGCCAGCAGTTTATCTGCAGGGTCATTCTCCTACAATGAGCAGTTCTTC. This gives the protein CASSLSAGSFSYNEQFF.

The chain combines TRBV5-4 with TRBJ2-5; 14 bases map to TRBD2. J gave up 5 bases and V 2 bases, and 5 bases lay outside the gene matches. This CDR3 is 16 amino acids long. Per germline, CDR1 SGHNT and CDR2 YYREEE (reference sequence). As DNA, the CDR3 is TGTGCCAGCAGCTTACGGACTAGCGGGGGGTGGGAGACCCAGTACTTC. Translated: CASSLRTSGGWETQYF.

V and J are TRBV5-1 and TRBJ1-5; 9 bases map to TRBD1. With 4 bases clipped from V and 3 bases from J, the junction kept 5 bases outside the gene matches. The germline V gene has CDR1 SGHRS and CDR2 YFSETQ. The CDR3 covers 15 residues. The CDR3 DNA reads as TGCGCCAGCAGCCCGGACAGGGGCCACAATCAGCCCCAGCATTTT. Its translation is CASSPDRGHNQPQHF.

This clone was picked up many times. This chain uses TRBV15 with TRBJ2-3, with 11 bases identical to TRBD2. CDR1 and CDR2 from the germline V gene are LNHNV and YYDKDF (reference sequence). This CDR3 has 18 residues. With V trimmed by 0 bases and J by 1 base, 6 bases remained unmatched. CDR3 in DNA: TGTGCCACCAGCAGAGATCTAGCGGGGGGTCGGCGCACAGATACGCAGTATTTT. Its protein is CATSRDLAGGRRTDTQYF.

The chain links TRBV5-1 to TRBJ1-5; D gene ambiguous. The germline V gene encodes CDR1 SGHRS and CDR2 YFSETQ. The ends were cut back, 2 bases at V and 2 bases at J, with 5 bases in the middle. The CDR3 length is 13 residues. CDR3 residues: CASSFSGNQPQHF. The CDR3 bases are TGCGCCAGCAGCTTCTCCGGCAATCAGCCCCAGCATTTT.

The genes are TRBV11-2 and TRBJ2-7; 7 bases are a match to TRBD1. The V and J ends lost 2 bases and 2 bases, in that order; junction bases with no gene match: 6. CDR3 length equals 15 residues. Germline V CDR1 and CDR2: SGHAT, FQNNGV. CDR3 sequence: CASSLTRQGAYEQYF. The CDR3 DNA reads TGTGCCAGCAGCTTAACTCGGCAGGGGGCCTACGAGCAGTACTTC.

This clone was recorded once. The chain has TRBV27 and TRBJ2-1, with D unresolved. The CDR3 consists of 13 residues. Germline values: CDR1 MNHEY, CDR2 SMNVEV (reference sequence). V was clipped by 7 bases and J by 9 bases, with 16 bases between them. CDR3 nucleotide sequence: TGTGCCAGCAACTCTCGATATCTGCGTGAGCAGTTCTTC. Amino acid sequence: CASNSRYLREQFF.

Here the CDR3 DNA reads TGTGCCAGTAGTGTGAACAGGGGCGGGGAGCTGTTTTTT. Translating it yields CASSVNRGGELFF. The rearrangement joins TRBV19 to TRBJ2-2; 7 bases align to TRBD1. Germline values: CDR1 LNHDA, CDR2 SQIVND (reference sequence). Trimming cost V 5 bases and J 7 bases; bases outside gene matches: 4. CDR3 length equals 13 residues.

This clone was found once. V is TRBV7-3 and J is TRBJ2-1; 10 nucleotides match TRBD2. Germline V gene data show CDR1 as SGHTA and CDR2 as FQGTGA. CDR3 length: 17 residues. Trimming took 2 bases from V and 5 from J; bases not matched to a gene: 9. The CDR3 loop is CASSLGGVAGGNNEQFF. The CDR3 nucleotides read TGTGCCAGCAGCTTAGGAGGGGTAGCGGGAGGTAACAATGAGCAGTTCTTC. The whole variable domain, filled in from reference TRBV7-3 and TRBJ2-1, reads GAGVSQTPSNKVTEKGKYVELRCDPISGHTALYWYRQSLGQGPEFLIYFQGTGAADDSGLPNDRFFAVRPEGSVSTLKIQRTERGDSAVYLCASSLGGVAGGNNEQFFGPGTRLTVL.

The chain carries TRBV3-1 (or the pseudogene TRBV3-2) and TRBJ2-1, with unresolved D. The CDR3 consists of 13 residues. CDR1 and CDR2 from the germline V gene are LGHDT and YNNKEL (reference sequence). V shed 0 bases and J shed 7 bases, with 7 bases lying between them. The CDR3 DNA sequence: TGTGCCAGCAGCCAAGATTCGCGGAATGAGCAGTTCTTC. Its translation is CASSQDSRNEQFF.

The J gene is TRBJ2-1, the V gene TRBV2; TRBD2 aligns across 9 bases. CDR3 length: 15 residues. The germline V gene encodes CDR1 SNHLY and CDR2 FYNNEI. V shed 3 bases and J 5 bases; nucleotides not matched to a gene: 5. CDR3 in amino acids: CASSETRLADNEQFF. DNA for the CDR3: TGTGCCAGCAGTGAGACCCGACTAGCGGACAATGAGCAGTTCTTC.

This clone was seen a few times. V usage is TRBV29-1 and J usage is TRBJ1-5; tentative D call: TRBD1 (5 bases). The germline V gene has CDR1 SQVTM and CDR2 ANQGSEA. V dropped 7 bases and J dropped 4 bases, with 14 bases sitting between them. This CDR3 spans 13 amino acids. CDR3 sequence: CSALDGGNQPQHF. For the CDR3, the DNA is TGCAGCGCCCTGGACGGGGGGAATCAGCCCCAGCATTTT.

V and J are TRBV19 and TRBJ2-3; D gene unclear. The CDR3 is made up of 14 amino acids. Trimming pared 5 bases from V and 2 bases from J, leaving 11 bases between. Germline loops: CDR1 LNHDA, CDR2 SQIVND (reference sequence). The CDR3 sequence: CASSRQSATDTQYF. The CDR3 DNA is TGTGCCAGTAGTCGACAATCCGCCACAGATACGCAGTATTTT.

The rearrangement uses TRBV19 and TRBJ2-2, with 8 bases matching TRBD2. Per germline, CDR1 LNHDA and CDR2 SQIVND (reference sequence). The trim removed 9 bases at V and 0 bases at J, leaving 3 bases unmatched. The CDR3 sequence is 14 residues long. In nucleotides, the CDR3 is TGTGCCAGCGGTAGCGGGGCGAACACCGGGGAGCTGTTTTTT. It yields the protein CASGSGANTGELFF.

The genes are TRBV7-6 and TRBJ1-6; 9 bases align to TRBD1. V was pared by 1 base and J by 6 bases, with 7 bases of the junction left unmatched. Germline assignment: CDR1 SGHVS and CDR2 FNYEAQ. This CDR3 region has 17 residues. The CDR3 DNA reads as TGTGCCAGCAGCTTAGGCCCTAACAGGGGGCTTAATTCACCCCTCCACTTT. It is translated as CASSLGPNRGLNSPLHF.

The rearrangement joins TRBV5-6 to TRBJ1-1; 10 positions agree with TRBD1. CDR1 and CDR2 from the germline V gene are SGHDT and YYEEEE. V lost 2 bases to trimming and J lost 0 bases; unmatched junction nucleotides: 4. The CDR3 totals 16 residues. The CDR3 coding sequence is TGTGCCAGCAGCTTCGGGACAGGGGCTATGAACACTGAAGCTTTCTTT. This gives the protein CASSFGTGAMNTEAFF.

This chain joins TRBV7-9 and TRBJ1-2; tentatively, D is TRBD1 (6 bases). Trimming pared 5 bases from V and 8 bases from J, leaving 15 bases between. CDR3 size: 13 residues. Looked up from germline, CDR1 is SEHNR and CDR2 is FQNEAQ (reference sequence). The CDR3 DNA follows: TGTGCCAGCAGCCATGACACCAGGGGCGGCTACACCTTC. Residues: CASSHDTRGGYTF.

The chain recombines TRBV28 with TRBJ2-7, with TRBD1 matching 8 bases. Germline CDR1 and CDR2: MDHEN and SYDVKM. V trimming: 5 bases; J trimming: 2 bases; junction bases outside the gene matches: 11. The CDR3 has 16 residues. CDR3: CASSALPGQEAYEQYF. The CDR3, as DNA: TGTGCCAGCAGTGCCCTACCGGGACAGGAGGCCTACGAGCAGTACTTC.

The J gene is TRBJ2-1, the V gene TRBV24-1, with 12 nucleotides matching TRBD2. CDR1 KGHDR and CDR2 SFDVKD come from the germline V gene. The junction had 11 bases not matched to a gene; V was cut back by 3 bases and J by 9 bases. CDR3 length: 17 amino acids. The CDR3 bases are TGTGCCACCAGTGATCGGACTAGCGGGATGAACTTTGGTGAGCAGTTCTTC. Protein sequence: CATSDRTSGMNFGEQFF.

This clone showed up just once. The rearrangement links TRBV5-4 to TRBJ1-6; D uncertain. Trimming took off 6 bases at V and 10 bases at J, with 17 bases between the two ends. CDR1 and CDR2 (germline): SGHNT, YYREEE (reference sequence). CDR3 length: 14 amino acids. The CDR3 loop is CASTTPGVGSPLHF. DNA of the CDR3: TGTGCCAGCACCACCCCGGGAGTGGGGTCACCCCTCCACTTT.

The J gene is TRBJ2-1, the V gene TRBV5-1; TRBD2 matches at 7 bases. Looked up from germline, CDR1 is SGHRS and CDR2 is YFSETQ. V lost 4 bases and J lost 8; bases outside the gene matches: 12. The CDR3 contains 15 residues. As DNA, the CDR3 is TGCGCCAGCAGCCCCGCGGGCGGGAGTCGGTATGAGCAGTTCTTC. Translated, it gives CASSPAGGSRYEQFF.

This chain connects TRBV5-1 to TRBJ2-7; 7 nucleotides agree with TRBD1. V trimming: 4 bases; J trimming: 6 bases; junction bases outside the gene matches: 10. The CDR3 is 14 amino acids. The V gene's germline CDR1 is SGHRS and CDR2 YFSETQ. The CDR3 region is CASSGTTGLIEQYF. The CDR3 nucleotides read TGCGCCAGCAGCGGGACGACAGGGCTTATCGAGCAGTACTTC. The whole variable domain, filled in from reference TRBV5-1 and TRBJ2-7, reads KAGVTQTPRYLIKTRGQQVTLSCSPISGHRSVSWYQQTPGQGLQFLFEYFSETQRNKGNFPGRFSGRQFSNSRSEMNVSTLELGDSALYLCASSGTTGLIEQYFGPGTRLTVT.

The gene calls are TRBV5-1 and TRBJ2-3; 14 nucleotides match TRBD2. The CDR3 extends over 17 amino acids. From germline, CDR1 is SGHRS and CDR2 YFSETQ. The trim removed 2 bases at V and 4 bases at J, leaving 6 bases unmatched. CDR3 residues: CASSFATSGGASDTQYF. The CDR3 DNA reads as TGCGCCAGCAGCTTTGCGACTAGCGGGGGGGCTTCAGATACGCAGTATTTT.

The CDR3 coding sequence is TGTGCCAGCAGCCTGGGACAGGGGGTTAGCACAGATACGCAGTATTTT. This sequence encodes CASSLGQGVSTDTQYF. This rearrangement joins TRBV7-3 to TRBJ2-3; 11 bases line up with TRBD1. This CDR3 spans 16 amino acids. V was clipped by 5 bases and J by 0 bases; unmatched bases: 4. Germline assignment: CDR1 SGHTA and CDR2 FQGTGA.

The CDR3 DNA sequence: TGTGCCAGCAGCTTTCAGGGTGGGGAAGCTTTCTTT. Residues: CASSFQGGEAFF. The gene calls are TRBV7-9 and TRBJ1-1; possible D gene TRBD1, 5 bases. Deletions cut 3 bases from V and 8 bases from J, with 10 bases between. This CDR3 comprises 12 residues. CDR1 is SEHNR and CDR2 is FQNEAQ in the germline V gene (reference sequence).

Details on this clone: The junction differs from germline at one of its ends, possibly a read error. The CDR3 here is CSVAWTATNEKLFF. As DNA, the CDR3 is TGCAGCGTTGCTTGGACAGCAACGAATGAAAAACTGTTTTTT. The rearrangement links TRBV29-1 to TRBJ1-4, with D perhaps matching TRBD1 (6 bases). The CDR3 has 14 residues. Germline loops: CDR1 SQVTM, CDR2 ANQGSEA.

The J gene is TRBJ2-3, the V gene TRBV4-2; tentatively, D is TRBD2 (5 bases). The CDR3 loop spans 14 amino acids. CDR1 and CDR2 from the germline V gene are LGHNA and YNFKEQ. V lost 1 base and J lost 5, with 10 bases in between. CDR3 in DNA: TGTGCCAGCAGCCAAGGTCACGGAGGAGATACGCAGTATTTT. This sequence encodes CASSQGHGGDTQYF.

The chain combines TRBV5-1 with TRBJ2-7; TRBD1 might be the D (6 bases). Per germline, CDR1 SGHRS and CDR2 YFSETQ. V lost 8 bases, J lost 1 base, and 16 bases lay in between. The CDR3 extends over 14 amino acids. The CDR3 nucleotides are TGCGCCAGTTGTGACAGGTCAGGGTCCTACGAGCAGTACTTC. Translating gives CASCDRSGSYEQYF.

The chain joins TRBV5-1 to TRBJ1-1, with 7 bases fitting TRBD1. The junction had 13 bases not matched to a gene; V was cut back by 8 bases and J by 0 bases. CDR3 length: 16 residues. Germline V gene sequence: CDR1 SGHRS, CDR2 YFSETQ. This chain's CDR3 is CASSLTGATLNTEAFF. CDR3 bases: TGCGCCAGTTCATTAACAGGGGCGACTTTGAACACTGAAGCTTTCTTT.